This note documents a single T cell receptor beta chain sequence. Its antigen is unknown. The entry originates in a study of long-term antiretroviral therapy in people with HIV. In the study overall: The immediate-ART recommendation dates to 2015, and the earliest samples predate it by about a decade. Study-wide results and limits: Despite increasing after ART, diversity remained lower than that of transplant donor controls. Before ART, certain clones expanded, and these dominated the repertoire at all time points.

Going into DNA extraction, samples held roughly 0.95-10 million cryopreserved PBMC. The CDR3 spans 14 residues. Trimming at V came to 7 bases and at J to 1 base, leaving 4 bases not matched to a gene. The germline V gene encodes CDR1 SQVTM and CDR2 ANQGSEA. This was the immunoSEQ v3.0 assay at survey level. Measured with immunoSEQ multiplex PCR; TCRdb has only the in-frame clones, and not every one. There are 25,000 to 35,000 clones in the sample; 80% to 95% occur only once, and roughly 4.3% lies in the top ten. Here the sequenced sample was unsorted PBMCs, taken about 5.3 years after starting antiretroviral therapy. The gene calls are TRBV29-1 and TRBJ2-3; 11 nucleotides agree with TRBD2. This sequence originates from a woman aged 40 to 50 with HIV. The CDR3 loop is CSASLAGGTDTQYF. CDR3 nucleotide sequence: TGCAGCGCCTCACTAGCGGGGGGCACAGATACGCAGTATTTT.